This is a list of T cell receptor beta chains from one sample in a study of a mutant IDH1 vaccine in newly diagnosed glioma. Clones were read by immunoSEQ multiplex PCR, and TCRdb kept only the in-frame ones, dropping some. The table records about 23,000 clones, approximately 90% of them present only once. The source material was PBMCs, sampled from a glioma patient treated with radiotherapy, temozolomide or both. These receptor sequences come from a man in his thirties or forties with glioma. Each CDR3 is given with its conserved first and last residue. The D gene is left open where the match is weak. For some rows the clone size is stated as once, few or many, or as a class when expanded; others skip it.

-,-,TRBV21-1,TRBJ2-7,CASSTTGDEQYF,TGTGCCAGCAGCACGACAGGGGACGAGCAGTACTTC
-,-,TRBV5-1,TRBJ2-1,CASAVASGINEQFF,TGCGCCAGCGCCGTGGCCAGCGGAATCAATGAGCAGTTCTTC
TRBD1,-,TRBV7-9,TRBJ1-4,CASSWTGNEKLFF,TGTGCCAGCAGCTGGACAGGAAATGAAAAACTGTTTTTT
TRBD1,-,TRBV29-1,TRBJ1-1,CSVGQGNTEAFF,TGCAGCGTTGGACAGGGTAACACTGAAGCTTTCTTT
-,-,TRBV5-1,TRBJ1-2,CASSPRGGGFYGYTF,TGCGCCAGCAGCCCCCGGGGGGGTGGATTCTATGGCTACACCTTC
TRBD2,-,TRBV7-8,TRBJ2-1,CASSSSSGPGNEQFF,TGTGCCAGCAGCTCCTCTAGCGGGCCAGGGAATGAGCAGTTCTTC
-,-,TRBV9,TRBJ2-5,CASSPRGTYQETQYF,TGTGCCAGCAGCCCTCGTGGGACATACCAAGAGACCCAGTACTTC
-,once,TRBV6-6,TRBJ1-1,CASSRLRAEGEAFF,TGTGCCAGCAGCCGTCTTCGGGCAGAGGGGGAAGCTTTCTTT
-,-,TRBV7-9,TRBJ1-2,CASSLAPSVREDGYTF,TGTGCCAGCAGCTTAGCACCGTCGGTCAGGGAGGATGGCTACACCTTC
-,-,TRBV27,TRBJ1-5,CASSLQYSNQPQHF,TGTGCCAGCAGTTTACAGTATAGCAATCAACCCCAGCATTTT
-,-,TRBV12-5,TRBJ2-1,CASGLMPSSYNEQFF,TGTGCTAGTGGTTTGATGCCGAGCTCCTACAATGAGCAGTTCTTC
-,-,TRBV27,TRBJ1-1,CASSLNGDTEAFF,TGTGCCAGCAGTTTAAATGGCGACACTGAAGCTTTCTTT
TRBD2,-,TRBV14,TRBJ2-7,CASSQGPGASGPYEQYF,TGTGCCAGCAGCCAAGGTCCCGGGGCTAGCGGACCCTACGAGCAGTACTTC
-,-,TRBV7-6,TRBJ1-5,CASSLASNQPQHF,TGTGCCAGCAGCCTGGCTAGCAATCAGCCCCAGCATTTT
-,-,TRBV5-1,TRBJ1-1,CASSLESVLFGEAFF,TGCGCCAGCAGCTTGGAGTCGGTTCTGTTCGGTGAAGCTTTCTTT
-,-,TRBV6-1,TRBJ2-1,CASMGNNEQFF,TGTGCCTCGATGGGGAACAATGAGCAGTTCTTC
-,-,TRBV2,TRBJ2-2,CASSEMLQGPNTGELFF,TGTGCCAGCAGTGAGATGTTACAGGGCCCGAACACCGGGGAGCTGTTTTTT
-,-,TRBV2,TRBJ2-1,CASSESPGQGRTSYNEQFF,TGTGCCAGCAGTGAATCCCCAGGACAAGGCAGAACTTCCTACAATGAGCAGTTCTTC
-,-,TRBV11-2,TRBJ2-5,CASSSPGFGSVETQYF,TGTGCCAGCAGCTCCCCGGGGTTCGGGAGCGTGGAGACCCAGTACTTC
-,-,TRBV28,TRBJ2-3,CASSSFTDTQYF,TGTGCCAGCAGTTCGTTTACAGATACGCAGTATTTT
-,-,TRBV19,TRBJ2-5,CASSTGYFIGETQYF,TGTGCCAGTAGTACAGGGTATTTCATAGGGGAGACCCAGTACTTC
TRBD1,-,TRBV19,TRBJ1-2,CASSTRDRRGLGYTF,TGTGCCAGTAGTACCCGGGACAGGCGAGGTCTTGGCTACACCTTC
-,-,TRBV29-1,TRBJ2-1,CSVELSPKGSDNEQFF,TGCAGCGTTGAGTTGTCCCCTAAGGGGTCTGATAATGAGCAGTTCTTC
-,-,TRBV5-6,TRBJ1-4,CASSLWGATNEKLFF,TGTGCCAGCAGCCTTTGGGGTGCAACTAATGAAAAACTGTTTTTT
-,-,TRBV6-4,TRBJ2-5,CASSPDTQGGETQYF,TGTGCCAGCAGCCCAGACACCCAGGGCGGAGAGACCCAGTACTTC
TRBD2,-,TRBV4-1,TRBJ2-7,CASSQGVSGTYEQYF,TGCGCCAGCAGCCAGGGGGTCAGCGGGACCTACGAGCAGTACTTC
-,once,TRBV7-8,TRBJ1-4,CASSPRPPTGTNEKLFF,TGTGCCAGCAGCCCCCGCCCTCCAACAGGCACTAATGAAAAACTGTTTTTT
-,-,TRBV18,TRBJ2-2,CASSPPVTDATELFF,TGTGCCAGCTCACCACCTGTTACGGATGCAACGGAGCTGTTTTTT
-,few,TRBV7-2,TRBJ2-6,CASSPTRAGANVLTF,TGTGCCAGCAGCCCTACTAGGGCTGGGGCCAACGTCCTGACTTTC
TRBD1,-,TRBV6-4,TRBJ2-3,CASSRQGTTDTQYF,TGTGCCAGCAGTCGACAGGGAACAACAGATACGCAGTATTTT
TRBD2,-,TRBV7-9,TRBJ2-7,CASSLVSGRAGEQYF,TGTGCCAGCAGCTTAGTTAGCGGGAGGGCCGGGGAGCAGTACTTC
-,-,TRBV10-3,TRBJ2-7,CATGDRLSYEQYF,TGTGCCACCGGCGACAGGCTCTCCTACGAGCAGTACTTC
-,-,TRBV5-1,TRBJ2-7,CASSRGDSYEQYF,TGCGCCAGCAGTCGTGGGGATTCGTACGAGCAGTACTTC
TRBD1,once,TRBV18,TRBJ2-2,CASSVWTGYTGELFF,TGTGCCAGCTCCGTTTGGACAGGGTACACCGGGGAGCTGTTTTTT
-,-,TRBV19,TRBJ1-5,CASSQRQFSNQPQHF,TGTGCCAGTAGTCAAAGACAGTTTAGCAATCAGCCCCAGCATTTT
-,-,TRBV7-9,TRBJ1-6,CASGTGNNSPLHF,TGTGCCAGCGGGACGGGAAATAATTCACCCCTCCACTTT
TRBD2,-,TRBV5-1,TRBJ2-2,CASSGGARTSGRSAGELFF,TGCGCCAGCTCTGGGGGGGCCAGGACTAGCGGTCGTTCGGCCGGGGAGCTGTTTTTT
-,-,TRBV5-1,TRBJ2-2,CASSAGLYTGELFF,TGCGCCAGCAGCGCAGGACTTTACACCGGGGAGCTGTTTTTT
-,-,TRBV7-9,TRBJ2-1,CASSSKGPSLTYNEQFF,TGTGCCAGCAGCTCAAAAGGGCCTTCTCTTACCTACAATGAGCAGTTCTTC
-,-,TRBV7-2,TRBJ1-2,CASSLAVREKSGYTF,TGTGCCAGCAGCTTAGCTGTCAGGGAAAAGAGTGGCTACACCTTC
-,once,TRBV7-2,TRBJ2-7,CASSFDSYEQYF,TGTGCCAGCAGCTTCGACTCCTACGAGCAGTACTTC
-,-,TRBV29-1,TRBJ2-5,CSVGWAGETQYF,TGCAGCGTTGGGTGGGCCGGGGAGACCCAGTACTTC
-,once,TRBV25-1,TRBJ2-5,CASLRRGRGETQYF,TGTGCCAGCTTACGCAGAGGGCGCGGGGAGACCCAGTACTTC
-,-,TRBV6-1,TRBJ2-7,CASSSRQTGSYEQYF,TGTGCCAGCAGTTCCCGACAAACAGGCTCCTACGAGCAGTACTTC
TRBD2,-,TRBV4-1,TRBJ2-7,CASSLLLAGEPYEQYF,TGCGCCAGCAGCCTCCTTTTAGCGGGTGAGCCCTACGAGCAGTACTTC
-,-,TRBV28,TRBJ2-1,CASRPGNNEQFF,TGTGCCAGCAGACCTGGAAACAATGAGCAGTTCTTC
-,-,TRBV9,TRBJ1-2,CASSVVAGVYGYTF,TGTGCCAGCAGCGTAGTAGCAGGGGTTTATGGCTACACCTTC
-,once,TRBV19,TRBJ1-4,CASTDAPVGELFF,TGTGCCAGTACCGACGCTCCCGTAGGAGAACTGTTTTTT
TRBD1,once,TRBV28,TRBJ1-5,CASNRQGGQPQHF,TGTGCCAGCAACAGACAGGGGGGTCAGCCCCAGCATTTT
TRBD1,-,TRBV4-1,TRBJ1-2,CASSHAGTVPNYGYTF,TGCGCCAGCAGCCATGCCGGGACAGTTCCTAACTATGGCTACACCTTC
TRBD2,-,TRBV10-1,TRBJ2-5,CASSDGGIQETQYF,TGCGCCAGCAGTGACGGGGGGATACAAGAGACCCAGTACTTC
-,once,TRBV5-6,TRBJ2-1,CASSPRTLVSYNEQFF,TGTGCCAGCAGCCCTCGGACACTCGTATCCTACAATGAGCAGTTCTTC
-,-,TRBV27,TRBJ2-7,CASRGNSYEQYF,TGTGCCAGCAGGGGAAACTCCTACGAGCAGTACTTC
-,-,TRBV12-5,TRBJ2-7,CASGSKTPDTRSYEQYF,TGTGCTAGTGGTTCGAAAACACCGGACACCCGATCCTACGAGCAGTACTTC
-,once,TRBV6-4,TRBJ2-1,CASSENPGEYEQFF,TGTGCCAGCAGTGAGAACCCGGGGGAGTATGAGCAGTTCTTC
-,-,TRBV30,TRBJ1-1,CAWSVSRRNTEAFF,TGTGCCTGGAGTGTATCCAGGAGGAACACTGAAGCTTTCTTT
TRBD1,-,TRBV29-1,TRBJ2-7,CSVFARTGTGEQYF,TGCAGCGTGTTTGCCCGGACAGGTACAGGCGAGCAGTACTTC
-,-,TRBV2,TRBJ1-2,CASRGRANYGYTF,TGTGCCAGCAGGGGACGGGCTAACTATGGCTACACCTTC
TRBD2,-,TRBV5-4,TRBJ2-1,CASSLGLAEYNEQFF,TGTGCCAGCAGCTTGGGACTAGCGGAATACAATGAGCAGTTCTTC
-,once,TRBV7-8,TRBJ1-1,CASSLFGGRAFF,TGTGCCAGCAGCTTATTTGGGGGGCGAGCTTTCTTT